This TCR beta chain was identified during a study of T cell changes during pregnancy in multiple sclerosis. The protocol was immunoSEQ multiplex PCR, while the TCRdb copy is restricted to in-frame clones and leaves out a portion. The data show 80,000 to 95,000 clones, about 95% seen once. Trimming stripped 6 bases from V and 5 bases from J, with 20 bases between. This CDR3 spans 16 amino acids. CDR1 and CDR2 (germline): SGHNT, YYREEE (reference sequence). The material sequenced was peripheral blood, taken in the second trimester of pregnancy. The sequence was obtained from a female donor with multiple sclerosis, enrolled in a pregnancy study. The chain couples TRBV5-4 to TRBJ2-2; D possibly corresponds to TRBD2 (6 bases). The CDR3: CASTSEFGTLTGELFF. The CDR3 coding sequence is TGTGCCAGCACCTCGGAATTTGGGACTCTTACCGGGGAGCTGTTTTTT. The complete variable domain, with remaining parts taken from reference TRBV5-4 and TRBJ2-2, reads ETGVTQSPTHLIKTRGQQVTLRCSSQSGHNTVSWYQQALGQGPQFIFQYYREEENGRGNFPPRFSGLQFPNYSSELNVNALELDDSALYLCASTSEFGTLTGELFFGEGSRLTVL.